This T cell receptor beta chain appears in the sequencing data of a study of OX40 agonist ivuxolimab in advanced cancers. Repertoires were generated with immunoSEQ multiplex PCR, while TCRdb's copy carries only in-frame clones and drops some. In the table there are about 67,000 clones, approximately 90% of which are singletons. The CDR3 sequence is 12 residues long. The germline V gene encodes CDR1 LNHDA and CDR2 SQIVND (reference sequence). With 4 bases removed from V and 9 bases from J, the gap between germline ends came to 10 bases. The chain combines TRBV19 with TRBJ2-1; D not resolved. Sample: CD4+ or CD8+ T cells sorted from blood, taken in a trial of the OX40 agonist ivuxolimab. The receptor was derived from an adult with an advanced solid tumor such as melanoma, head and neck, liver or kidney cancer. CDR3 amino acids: CASSTLGSEQFF. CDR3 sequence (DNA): TGTGCCAGTAGTACCCTAGGTTCTGAGCAGTTCTTC.